This paragraph covers one TCR beta chain sequence. This clone appeared once. Its cognate antigen has yet to be identified. No base qualities exist here, and no much larger clone lies one base off it. These data are taken from a study of blood T cell repertoires in COVID-19 (dated by TCRdb to between 2020 and 2021). Regarding the study in general: Samples from collaborators originated in the United States, Italy and Spain and spanned both the acute and convalescent phases of COVID-19. Where HLA class I and class II types were available, the types were taken from metadata supplied by the sample provider, not from assay-based typing. The material from the prospective study consisted of cDNA or gDNA derived from T cells, B-cell-depleted T cells, or PBMCs. The repertoires were released in a freely available public database meant as a resource for research on the immune response to SARS-CoV-2. Subjects who had been exposed to COVID-19, were actively infected with it, or had recovered from it provided the deeply sampled blood TCRbeta repertoires that made up the dataset. Sample metadata almost always included a de-identified subject ID, COVID-19 status, age in years and sex. The samples were drawn from two sources: the first 160 participants of the ongoing ImmuneRACE study, and over 1,000 subjects contributed by 6 global collaborators. Paper-wide results and their limitations: The quantity of clinical and demographic metadata differed by source and by participant and was supplied without curation.

The immunoSEQ Assay, a bias-controlled multiplex PCR, was used to amplify TCRbeta CDR3 regions from genomic DNA. In the source study's methods: The number of nucleated cells in each sample was estimated from the amplification of reference gene primers within the assay. To quantify the absolute abundance of each unique TCRbeta CDR3 rearrangement, sequence reads were collapsed and filtered. For each sample, productive Simpson clonality was calculated as the square root of Simpson's diversity index across productive rearrangements. In TCRdb, the immuneACCESS table is reduced to in-frame sequences with V and J assigned. These tables do not hold every clone; where another copy was compared, an unresolved V gene accounts for under half, and the others remain unexplained. V, J and clone size are those of that table, while D and trimming were read from the DNA. The sample table contains 200,000 to 300,000 clones; only one count was recorded for 86% of them. The ten largest account for 5% to 6% of the sample.

One collaborating source in Seattle enrolled patients during active infection and followed them longitudinally through the course of disease. Collaborating institutions collected whole blood in K2EDTA tubes following their own protocols. For TCRbeta analysis, collaborators shipped samples in one of three forms: frozen whole blood, isolated PBMCs, or DNA extracted from either of those sample types. Reading from cysteine to phenylalanine, the CDR3 counts 15 amino acids. Only the CDR3 region is kept as DNA, spanning 45 bases read in frame from base 1. CDR1 and CDR2, per the germline V gene, are SGHTA and FQGNSA. V and J are truncated by 1 base and 8 bases respectively, leaving an intervening sequence of 14 bases.

The rearranged segments are TRBV7-2 and TRBJ1-4, and the D gene may be TRBD1, 5 bases matching. The TCR comes from an elderly woman with COVID-19, enrolled during active disease. The sequencing sample was made of peripheral blood. The CDR3 is CASSLGSGFSEKLFF. The DNA reads as follows: TGTGCCAGCAGCTTAGGGTCAGGGTTTTCGGAAAAACTGTTTTTT.